The 20 T cell receptor beta chains in this list originate from one sample, sequenced in a study of blood T cell repertoires in COVID-19. TCRdb's table, derived via immunoSEQ multiplex PCR, lists solely in-frame clones and lacks some. The data contain roughly 210,000 clones, roughly 84% of them singletons. The material sequenced was peripheral blood. The origin of the receptors is an elderly woman with COVID-19, enrolled during active disease.

The chain's CDR3 is CASSQGGARSEQYF. CDR3 nucleotide sequence: TGTGCCAGCAGCCAAGGGGGAGCTCGCTCTGAGCAGTACTTC. This chain joins TRBV3-1 (or the pseudogene TRBV3-2) and TRBJ2-7, with a weak D call TRBD2 (5 bases). The V end lost 1 base, the J end lost 7 bases, and 14 bases lay between the germline ends. The CDR3 sequence is 14 residues long. Germline-derived CDR1 and CDR2 are LGHDT and YNNKEL (reference sequence).

This clone was counted once. The chain is built from TRBV15 and TRBJ1-5; a possible D gene is TRBD1 (5 bases). V shed 4 bases and J shed 7 bases, with 14 bases lying between them. The CDR3 has 14 residues. From germline, CDR1 is LNHNV and CDR2 YYDKDF (reference sequence). CDR3 DNA: TGTGCCACCAGCAAGTTGGGGAGGGGACAGCCCCAGCATTTT. Protein: CATSKLGRGQPQHF.

V usage is TRBV19 and J usage is TRBJ1-1, with D unresolved. CDR3 length equals 15 residues. V lost 5 bases and J 1 base, leaving 14 bases between the germline ends. CDR1 and CDR2 from the germline V gene are LNHDA and SQIVND (reference sequence). The CDR3 sequence: CASSQLQVGNTEAFF. CDR3 DNA sequence: TGTGCCAGTAGTCAACTCCAGGTGGGGAACACTGAAGCTTTCTTT.

The chain is built from TRBV4-2 and TRBJ2-1; 16 nucleotides align to TRBD2. V shed 4 bases and J 10 bases; nucleotides not matched to a gene: 4. CDR1 and CDR2 (germline): LGHNA, YNFKEQ. This CDR3 comprises 15 residues. The CDR3 bases are TGTGCCAGCAGCCCCCTGGGACTAGCGGGAGGGGAGCAGTTCTTC. The encoded protein is CASSPLGLAGGEQFF.

The V call is TRBV30, the J call TRBJ2-3; maybe TRBD1 (5 bases). Germline CDR1 and CDR2: GTSNPN and SVGIG (reference sequence). The CDR3 has 13 amino acids. The V gene lost 5 bases and the J gene lost 10 bases, with 19 bases spanning the gap. CDR3 loop: CAWSGSPGVSQYF. DNA for the CDR3: TGTGCCTGGTCAGGGTCACCCGGAGTTTCGCAGTATTTT. Drawing the rest from reference TRBV30 and TRBJ2-3, the complete variable domain is SQTIHQWPATLVQPVGSPLSLECTVEGTSNPNLYWYRQAAGRGLQLLFYSVGIGQISSEVPQNLSASRPQDRQFILSSKKLLLSDSGFYLCAWSGSPGVSQYFGPGTRLTVL.

The chain employs TRBV28 and TRBJ1-5; D is uncertain. This CDR3 spans 15 amino acids. The germline gives CDR1 MDHEN, CDR2 SYDVKM. Between the trimmed V and J ends, which lost 4 bases and 4 bases, there was a span of 14 bases. CDR3 nucleotides: TGTGCCAGCAGTTCCCTCCTGAGGGTAAATCAGCCCCAGCATTTT. As protein: CASSSLLRVNQPQHF. The entire variable domain, with the rest obtained from reference TRBV28 and TRBJ1-5, is as follows: DVKVTQSSRYLVKRTGEKVFLECVQDMDHENMFWYRQDPGLGLRLIYFSYDVKMKEKGDIPEGYSVSREKKERFSLILESASTNQTSMYLCASSSLLRVNQPQHFGDGTRLSIL.

The chain recombines TRBV28 with TRBJ1-1; TRBD1 matches 10 bases. This CDR3 contains 15 residues. V lost 8 bases and J lost 2; bases outside the gene matches: 8. Germline CDR1 MDHEN, CDR2 SYDVKM. CDR3 sequence (DNA): TGTGCCAGCCTGACAGGGGGCGCGATCAACACTGAAGCTTTCTTT. This translates into CASLTGGAINTEAFF.

This rearrangement joins TRBV27 to TRBJ2-7, with 7 positions matching TRBD2. The CDR3 contains 14 residues. Germline values: CDR1 MNHEY, CDR2 SMNVEV (reference sequence). V shed 5 bases, J shed 2 bases, and the junction held 6 bases outside the gene matches. In nucleotides, the CDR3 is TGTGCCAGCAGTCCCCTCGGGGGGACCTACGAGCAGTACTTC. Its protein is CASSPLGGTYEQYF.

The genes are TRBV10-3 and TRBJ2-5; 8 bases map to TRBD1. V was clipped by 6 bases and J by 2 bases; unmatched bases: 2. This CDR3 is 13 amino acids long. Germline assignment: CDR1 ENHRY and CDR2 SYGVKD. In DNA, the CDR3 is TGTGCCATCAGAGGACAGGGACAAGAGACCCAGTACTTC. The encoded protein is CAIRGQGQETQYF.

J is TRBJ2-5 and V is TRBV24-1, with 7 bases fitting TRBD1. Germline V gives CDR1 KGHDR, CDR2 SFDVKD. Trimming cost V 5 bases and J 6 bases; bases outside gene matches: 17. The CDR3 is 17 residues long. CDR3 nucleotide sequence: TGTGCCACCAGTGGGCCCCCGACAGGGTCCAAGTTCCAGACCCAGTACTTC. Its translation is CATSGPPTGSKFQTQYF.

The chain couples TRBV7-9 to TRBJ1-4, with D perhaps matching TRBD1 (6 bases). Per germline, CDR1 SEHNR and CDR2 FQNEAQ (reference sequence). The V and J ends lost 5 bases and 2 bases respectively, with 12 bases between them. This CDR3 spans 15 amino acids. CDR3 loop: CASSRQGPTNEKLFF. The CDR3 nucleotides read TGTGCCAGCAGCCGTCAGGGGCCCACTAATGAAAAACTGTTTTTT. The whole variable domain, filled in from reference TRBV7-9 and TRBJ1-4, reads DTGVSQNPRHKITKRGQNVTFRCDPISEHNRLYWYRQTLGQGPEFLTYFQNEAQLEKSRLLSDRFSAERPKGSFSTLEIQRTEQGDSAMYLCASSRQGPTNEKLFFGSGTQLSVL.

The chain combines TRBV5-5 with TRBJ2-4, with D maybe TRBD1 (5 bases). V was trimmed by 8 bases and J by 8 bases, leaving 17 bases between them. The CDR3 runs 13 residues. Germline V gives CDR1 SGHKS, CDR2 YYEKEE (reference sequence). The CDR3: CARTTRQRDIQYF. In DNA form, the CDR3 reads TGTGCCAGAACAACCCGACAGCGCGACATTCAGTACTTC.

Points on this clone: The same CDR3 arises from other DNA sequences in this sample as well. The chain employs TRBV18 and TRBJ2-5; 7 bases are shared with TRBD2. The CDR3 totals 14 residues. J gave up 1 base and V 3 bases, and 2 bases lay outside the gene matches. CDR1 and CDR2 (germline): KGHSH, LQKENI. CDR3 sequence: CASSPGGGQETQYF. In nucleotides, the CDR3 is TGTGCCAGCTCACCGGGCGGGGGCCAAGAGACCCAGTACTTC.

The genes are TRBV11-3 and TRBJ2-7; weak D call: TRBD1 (8 bases). The germline V and J ends were trimmed by 5 bases and 4 bases, with 21 bases remaining between them. Germline-derived CDR1 and CDR2 are SGHNT and YENEEA. This CDR3 contains 16 residues. CDR3 DNA sequence: TGTGCCAGCAGCCCGGGGGGCGCAGGGGGCGGGTACGAGCAGTACTTC. Protein: CASSPGGAGGGYEQYF.

The genes are TRBV2 and TRBJ2-2, with 14 bases aligning to TRBD2. The CDR3 is 17 amino acids. Germline lookup yields CDR1 SNHLY and CDR2 FYNNEI. J was trimmed by 6 bases and V by 6 bases; bases with no gene match: 9. The CDR3 nucleotides read TGTGCCAGCAGGGGGACTAGCGGGGGCATCGGTCCCGGGGAGCTGTTTTTT. Protein sequence: CASRGTSGGIGPGELFF. Using reference TRBV2 and TRBJ2-2 for the parts outside the CDR3, the full variable domain is EPEVTQTPSHQVTQMGQEVILRCVPISNHLYFYWYRQILGQKVEFLVSFYNNEISEKSEIFDDQFSVERPDGSNFTLKIRSTKLEDSAMYFCASRGTSGGIGPGELFFGEGSRLTVL.

J is TRBJ1-3 and V is TRBV3-1 (or the pseudogene TRBV3-2); D is unclear. CDR3 length: 14 amino acids. With 2 bases removed from V and 5 bases from J, the gap between germline ends came to 10 bases. Germline V lookup: CDR1 LGHDT, CDR2 YNNKEL (reference sequence). CDR3 DNA: TGTGCCAGCAGCCAATCAACAGTCCGAAACACCATATATTTT. It translates to CASSQSTVRNTIYF.

The CDR3 reads CSASGTSGPYNEQFF. Written as DNA, the CDR3 is TGCAGTGCTAGTGGGACTAGCGGACCATACAATGAGCAGTTCTTC. This chain connects TRBV20-1 to TRBJ2-1, with TRBD2 identical over 11 bases. This CDR3 has 15 amino acids. Losses at the gene ends were 3 bases for V and 4 bases for J; bases not matched to a gene: 5. Looked up from germline, CDR1 is DFQATT and CDR2 is SNEGSKA (reference sequence).

The genes are TRBV15 and TRBJ1-4, with D perhaps matching TRBD1 (6 bases). The CDR3 consists of 15 residues. V lost 2 bases, J lost 4 bases, and 11 bases lay in between. CDR1 is LNHNV, CDR2 YYDKDF, per germline (reference sequence). The CDR3 DNA reads TGTGCCACCAGCAGATCAACAGGGATTAATGAAAAACTGTTTTTT. Amino acids: CATSRSTGINEKLFF.

The chain joins TRBV28 to TRBJ1-6; the D gene is possibly TRBD1 (6 bases). The germline V gene has CDR1 MDHEN and CDR2 SYDVKM. The CDR3 is 14 amino acids. Trimming shortened V by 6 bases and J by 8 bases, and 14 bases separated the two germline ends. The CDR3 sequence is CASRPQGSDSPLHF. The DNA for the CDR3 is TGTGCCAGCAGGCCTCAGGGGAGCGATTCACCCCTCCACTTT.

V is TRBV19 and J is TRBJ1-4; tentative D call: TRBD1 (6 bases). Trimming left V 3 bases short and J 8 bases short, with 10 bases between. The CDR3 is 13 residues long. CDR1 and CDR2 (germline): LNHDA, SQIVND (reference sequence). CDR3 residues: CASSMYREEKLFF. CDR3 DNA sequence: TGTGCCAGTAGTATGTACAGGGAGGAAAAACTGTTTTTT.